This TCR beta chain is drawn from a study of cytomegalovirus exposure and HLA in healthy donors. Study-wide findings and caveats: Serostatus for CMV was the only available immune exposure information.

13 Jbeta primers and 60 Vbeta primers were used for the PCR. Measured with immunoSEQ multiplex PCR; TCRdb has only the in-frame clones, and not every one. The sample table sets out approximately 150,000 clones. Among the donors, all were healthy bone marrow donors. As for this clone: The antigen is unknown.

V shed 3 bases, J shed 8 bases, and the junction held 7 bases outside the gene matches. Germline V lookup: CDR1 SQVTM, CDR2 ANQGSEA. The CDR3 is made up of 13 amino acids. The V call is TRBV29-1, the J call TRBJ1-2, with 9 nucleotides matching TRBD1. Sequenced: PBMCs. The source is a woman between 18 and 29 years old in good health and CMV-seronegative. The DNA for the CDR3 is TGCAGCGTTGAGGGACAGGGATTTTACGGCTACACCTTC. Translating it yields CSVEGQGFYGYTF. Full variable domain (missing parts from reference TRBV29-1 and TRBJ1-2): SAVISQKPSRDICQRGTSLTIQCQVDSQVTMMFWYRQQPGQSLTLIATANQGSEATYESGFVIDKFPISRPNLTFSTLTVSNMSPEDSSIYLCSVEGQGFYGYTFGSGTRLTVV.